This T cell receptor (beta chain) was sequenced during a study of cytomegalovirus exposure and HLA in healthy donors. Primers for the PCR totalled 60 Vbeta and 13 Jbeta. Only in-frame clones appear in the TCRdb table, and some are missing; sequencing was by immunoSEQ multiplex PCR. The data hold 150,000 to 200,000 clones, with about three quarters observed a single time. The CDR3 consists of 13 residues. V was cut by 3 bases and J by 8 bases, with 13 bases left in between. Germline V CDR1 and CDR2: SQVTM, ANQGSEA. Findings and limits, study-wide: TCR beta V segments were, for the most part, productive about 87% or about 30% of the time in an earlier analysis.

As regards this clone: As yet, its antigen is unknown.

The rearrangement links TRBV29-1 to TRBJ1-4; D ambiguous. The sequencing sample was made of PBMCs. The source is a man aged 18 to 35 in good health and CMV-seronegative. This CDR3 reads CSVEEEGWEKLFF. CDR3 DNA: TGCAGCGTTGAGGAGGAAGGTTGGGAAAAACTGTTTTTT.